This T cell receptor (beta chain) was identified in a study of T cells in Graves' hyperthyroidism and ophthalmopathy. Overall study context: Peripheral blood specimens were obtained at initial diagnosis, prior to any treatment.

This clonotype turned up a few times. The antigen is unknown. Regarding the study as a whole: Stable hyperthyroidism and ophthalmopathy were separated using 13 V-J signatures.

TCR beta CDR3 sequences were amplified from RNA transcripts. The HTBI primer set served for first-round RT-PCR of the TCR CDR3. TCRdb analysed the multiplex PCR reads with MiXCR anew, one entry per CDR3 protein. The repertoire includes hundreds of thousands of distinct CDR3 sequences, about 15% of them detected once, and around 9.6% sits in the top ten. Sequenced input: blood. The TCR sequence derives from a woman between 18 and 30 years old with Graves' hyperthyroidism.

Here the CDR3 DNA reads TGTGCCAGCAGTTCCCTCATAGGGAGTAAGGAGACCCAGTACTTC. Its translation: CASSSLIGSKETQYF. The chain has TRBV28 and TRBJ2-5, with D perhaps matching TRBD2 (5 bases). The CDR3 has 15 amino acids. CDR1 and CDR2 (germline): MDHEN, SYDVKM. Trimming removed 4 bases at V and 5 bases at J, with 17 bases between.